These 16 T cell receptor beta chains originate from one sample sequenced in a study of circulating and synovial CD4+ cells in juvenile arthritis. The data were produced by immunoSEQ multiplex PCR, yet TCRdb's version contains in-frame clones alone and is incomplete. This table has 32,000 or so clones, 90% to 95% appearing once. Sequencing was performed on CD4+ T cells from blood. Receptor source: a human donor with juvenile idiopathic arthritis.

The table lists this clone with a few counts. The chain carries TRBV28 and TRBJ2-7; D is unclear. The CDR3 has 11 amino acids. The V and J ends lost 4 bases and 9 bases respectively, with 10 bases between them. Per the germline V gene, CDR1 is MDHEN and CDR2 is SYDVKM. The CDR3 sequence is CASSSPYRQYF. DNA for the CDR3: TGTGCCAGCAGTTCCCCATATAGGCAGTACTTC.

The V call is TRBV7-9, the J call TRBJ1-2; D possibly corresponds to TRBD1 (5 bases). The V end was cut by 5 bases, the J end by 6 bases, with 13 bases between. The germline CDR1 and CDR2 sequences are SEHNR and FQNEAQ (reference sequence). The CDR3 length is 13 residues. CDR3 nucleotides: TGTGCCAGCAGCCCCGACAGTTTAAATGGCTACACCTTC. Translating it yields CASSPDSLNGYTF. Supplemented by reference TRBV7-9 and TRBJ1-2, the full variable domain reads DTGVSQNPRHKITKRGQNVTFRCDPISEHNRLYWYRQTLGQGPEFLTYFQNEAQLEKSRLLSDRFSAERPKGSFSTLEIQRTEQGDSAMYLCASSPDSLNGYTFGSGTRLTVV.

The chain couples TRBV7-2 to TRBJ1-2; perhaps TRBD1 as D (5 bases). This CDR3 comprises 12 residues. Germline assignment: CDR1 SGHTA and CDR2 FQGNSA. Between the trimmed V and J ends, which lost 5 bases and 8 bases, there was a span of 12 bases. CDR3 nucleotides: TGTGCCAGCAGCAGGGCGGGGGAAGGCTACACCTTC. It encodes CASSRAGEGYTF.

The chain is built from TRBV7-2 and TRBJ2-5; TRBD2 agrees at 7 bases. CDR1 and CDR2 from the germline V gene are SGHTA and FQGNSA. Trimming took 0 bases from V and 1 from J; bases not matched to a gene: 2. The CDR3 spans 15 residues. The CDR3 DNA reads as TGTGCCAGCAGCTTAGCCCTAGCGGTCCAAGAGACCCAGTACTTC. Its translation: CASSLALAVQETQYF.

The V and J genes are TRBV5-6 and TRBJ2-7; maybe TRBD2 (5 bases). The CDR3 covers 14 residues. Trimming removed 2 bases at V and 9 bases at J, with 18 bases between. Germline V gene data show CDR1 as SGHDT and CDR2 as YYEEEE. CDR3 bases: TGTGCCAGCAGCTTCGGACGGGATCCTTTTGGGCAGTACTTC. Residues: CASSFGRDPFGQYF.

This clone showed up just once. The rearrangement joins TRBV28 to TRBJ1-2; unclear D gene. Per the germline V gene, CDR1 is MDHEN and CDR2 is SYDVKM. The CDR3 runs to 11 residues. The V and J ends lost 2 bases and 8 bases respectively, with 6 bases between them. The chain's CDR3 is CASSLHWGYTF. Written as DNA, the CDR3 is TGTGCCAGCAGTTTACACTGGGGCTACACCTTC.

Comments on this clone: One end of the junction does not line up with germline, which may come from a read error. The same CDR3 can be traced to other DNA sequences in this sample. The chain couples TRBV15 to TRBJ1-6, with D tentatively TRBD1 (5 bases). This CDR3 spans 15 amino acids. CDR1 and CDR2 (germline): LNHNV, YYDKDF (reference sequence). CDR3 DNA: TGTGCCACCAGCAGAGATGCCCAGGGAAATTCCCCCCTCCACTTT. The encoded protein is CATSRDAQGNSPLHF. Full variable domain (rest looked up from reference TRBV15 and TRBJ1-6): DAMVIQNPRYQVTQFGKPVTLSCSQTLNHNVMYWYQQKSSQAPKLLFHYYDKDFNNEADTPDNFQSRRPNTSFCFLDIRSPGLGDTAMYLCATSRDAQGNSPLHFGNGTRLTVT.

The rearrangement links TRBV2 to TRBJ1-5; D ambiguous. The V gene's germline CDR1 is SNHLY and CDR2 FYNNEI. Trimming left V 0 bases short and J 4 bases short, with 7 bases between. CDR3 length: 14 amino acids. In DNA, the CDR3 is TGTGCCAGCAGTGAAGCCTTTCTAAATCAGCCCCAGCATTTT. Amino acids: CASSEAFLNQPQHF.

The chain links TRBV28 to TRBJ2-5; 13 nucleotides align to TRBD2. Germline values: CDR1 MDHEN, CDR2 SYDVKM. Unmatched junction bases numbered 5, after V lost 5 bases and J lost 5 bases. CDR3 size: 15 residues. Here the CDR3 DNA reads TGTGCCAGCAGTCGCCTGACTAGCGGGAGGGAGACCCAGTACTTC. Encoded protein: CASSRLTSGRETQYF.

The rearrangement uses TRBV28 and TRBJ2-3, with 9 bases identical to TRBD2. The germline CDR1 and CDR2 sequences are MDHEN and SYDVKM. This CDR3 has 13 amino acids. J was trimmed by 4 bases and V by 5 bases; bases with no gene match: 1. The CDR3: CASSLAGSDTQYF. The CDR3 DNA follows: TGTGCCAGCAGTCTAGCGGGATCAGATACGCAGTATTTT. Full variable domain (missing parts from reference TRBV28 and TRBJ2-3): DVKVTQSSRYLVKRTGEKVFLECVQDMDHENMFWYRQDPGLGLRLIYFSYDVKMKEKGDIPEGYSVSREKKERFSLILESASTNQTSMYLCASSLAGSDTQYFGPGTRLTVL.

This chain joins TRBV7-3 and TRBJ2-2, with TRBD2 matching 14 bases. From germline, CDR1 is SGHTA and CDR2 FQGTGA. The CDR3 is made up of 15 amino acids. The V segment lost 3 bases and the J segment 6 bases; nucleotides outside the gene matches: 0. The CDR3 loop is CASSLTSGGAGELFF. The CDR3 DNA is TGTGCCAGCAGCTTGACTAGCGGGGGGGCCGGGGAGCTGTTTTTT.

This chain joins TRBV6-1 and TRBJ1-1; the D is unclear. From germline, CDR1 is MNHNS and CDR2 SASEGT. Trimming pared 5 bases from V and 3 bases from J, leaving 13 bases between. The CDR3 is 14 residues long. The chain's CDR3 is CASSREFLDTEAFF. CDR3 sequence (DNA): TGTGCCAGCAGTCGGGAGTTCCTGGACACTGAAGCTTTCTTT.

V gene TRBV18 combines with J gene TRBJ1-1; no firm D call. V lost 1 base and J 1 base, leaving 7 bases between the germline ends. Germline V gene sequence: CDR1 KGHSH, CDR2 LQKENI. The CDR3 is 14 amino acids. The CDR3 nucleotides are TGTGCCAGCTCACCACAACAAGAGAACACTGAAGCTTTCTTT. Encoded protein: CASSPQQENTEAFF.

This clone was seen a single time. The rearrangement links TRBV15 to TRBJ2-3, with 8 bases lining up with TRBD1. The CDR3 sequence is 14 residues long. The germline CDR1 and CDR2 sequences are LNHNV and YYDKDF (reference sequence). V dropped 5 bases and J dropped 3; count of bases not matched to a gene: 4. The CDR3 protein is CATSLRQGTDTQYF. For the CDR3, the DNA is TGTGCCACCAGCCTCCGACAGGGGACAGATACGCAGTATTTT. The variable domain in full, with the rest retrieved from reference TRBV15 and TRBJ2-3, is DAMVIQNPRYQVTQFGKPVTLSCSQTLNHNVMYWYQQKSSQAPKLLFHYYDKDFNNEADTPDNFQSRRPNTSFCFLDIRSPGLGDTAMYLCATSLRQGTDTQYFGPGTRLTVL.

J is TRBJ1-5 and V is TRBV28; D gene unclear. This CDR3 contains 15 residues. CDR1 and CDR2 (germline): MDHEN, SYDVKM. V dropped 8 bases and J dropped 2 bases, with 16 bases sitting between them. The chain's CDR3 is CASYFGGAGNQPQHF. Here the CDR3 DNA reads TGTGCCAGCTATTTTGGCGGCGCCGGCAATCAGCCCCAGCATTTT.

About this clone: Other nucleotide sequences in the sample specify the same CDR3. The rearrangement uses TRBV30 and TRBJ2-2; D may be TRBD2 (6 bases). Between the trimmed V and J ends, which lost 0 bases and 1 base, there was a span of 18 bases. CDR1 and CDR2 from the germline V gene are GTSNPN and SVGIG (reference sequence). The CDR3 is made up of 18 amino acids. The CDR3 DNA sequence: TGTGCCTGGAGTGTACGGGGGTCAGGGCAACGGAACACCGGGGAGCTGTTTTTT. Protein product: CAWSVRGSGQRNTGELFF.